Following are 30 T cell receptor beta chains from one sample sequenced in a study of T cell responses to AZD1222 COVID-19 vaccine (dated by TCRdb to about 2021). The library was produced with the immunoSEQ multiplex PCR assay. Drawn from immuneACCESS, this table holds only the in-frame rearrangements with V and J called that TCRdb kept. Clones are partly lost; checked studies trace under half to an unresolved V gene and leave the rest unexplained. Within this sample are about 150,000 clones, with 70% to 90% of them counted one time only. Of the sample, about 4.9% is held by the ten largest clones. In light of the paper, this sample's time point label describes: about 28 days (+/-7) after the second vaccine dose. The specimen comprised peripheral blood, sampled 28 days after the second AZD1222 dose. The receptor set was obtained from an adult who received the AZD1222 COVID-19 vaccine.

The J gene is TRBJ2-3, the V gene TRBV29-1; D is possibly TRBD2 (6 bases). Germline V gives CDR1 SQVTM, CDR2 ANQGSEA. The CDR3 has 13 residues. Deletions cut 3 bases from V and 0 bases from J, with 7 bases between. The CDR3 region has the DNA TGCAGCGTTGATAGCGGTAGCACAGATACGCAGTATTTT. It translates to CSVDSGSTDTQYF.

This chain uses TRBV7-9 with TRBJ1-2; the D gene is possibly TRBD1 (5 bases). V was clipped by 5 bases and J by 0 bases, with 13 bases between them. Germline assignment: CDR1 SEHNR and CDR2 FQNEAQ (reference sequence). The CDR3 is 15 amino acids. The CDR3 DNA sequence: TGTGCCAGCAGCCCAAACAGGATAGCTAACTATGGCTACACCTTC. It yields the protein CASSPNRIANYGYTF. Full variable domain (outside the CDR3, taken from reference TRBV7-9 and TRBJ1-2): DTGVSQNPRHKITKRGQNVTFRCDPISEHNRLYWYRQTLGQGPEFLTYFQNEAQLEKSRLLSDRFSAERPKGSFSTLEIQRTEQGDSAMYLCASSPNRIANYGYTFGSGTRLTVV.

The DNA of the CDR3 is TGTGCCAGTAGTATAGCCCACCAGGATCAGCCCCAGCATTTT. This encodes CASSIAHQDQPQHF. The genes are TRBV19 and TRBJ1-5; no definite D call. The CDR3 runs 14 residues. The germline CDR1 and CDR2 sequences are LNHDA and SQIVND (reference sequence). V shed 1 base and J shed 5 bases, with 9 bases lying between them.

This clone is a singleton in its sample. This rearrangement joins TRBV19 to TRBJ2-5; 9 nucleotides agree with TRBD1. Germline CDR1 LNHDA, CDR2 SQIVND (reference sequence). The CDR3 totals 16 residues. The junction had 15 bases not matched to a gene; V was cut back by 4 bases and J by 9 bases. CDR3 sequence: CASSTREGQGFRSQYF. The CDR3 DNA follows: TGTGCCAGTAGTACGCGAGAAGGACAGGGGTTTAGGTCCCAGTACTTC.

This chain uses TRBV7-8 with TRBJ1-4; D not certain. V shed 5 bases and J shed 1 base, with 14 bases lying between them. Looked up from germline, CDR1 is SGHVS and CDR2 is FQNEAQ. This CDR3 region has 16 residues. The CDR3 region is CASSQQNYRTNEKLFF. CDR3 coding DNA: TGTGCCAGCAGCCAACAAAACTATAGAACTAATGAAAAACTGTTTTTT.

This clone is a singleton in its sample. The chain couples TRBV4-2 to TRBJ1-1; D is unclear. Germline lookup yields CDR1 LGHNA and CDR2 YNFKEQ. Trimming left V 0 bases short and J 0 bases short, with 8 bases between. The CDR3 sequence is 15 residues long. The CDR3 protein is CASSQEVTLNTEAFF. The CDR3 bases are TGTGCCAGCAGCCAAGAGGTAACCCTGAACACTGAAGCTTTCTTT.

The CDR3 nucleotides are TGTGCCAGCCGACAGGATGCCCCTGGAAACACCATATATTTT. It codes for CASRQDAPGNTIYF. The chain carries TRBV25-1 and TRBJ1-3; D is perhaps TRBD1 (6 bases). Germline CDR1 and CDR2: MGHDK and SYGVNS. The length of the CDR3 is 14 residues. Trimming removed 8 bases from V and 2 bases from J, with 13 bases in between. The whole variable domain, filled in from reference TRBV25-1 and TRBJ1-3, reads EADIYQTPRYLVIGTGKKITLECSQTMGHDKMYWYQQDPGMELHLIHYSYGVNSTEKGDLSSESTVSRIRTEHFPLTLESARPSHTSQYLCASRQDAPGNTIYFGEGSWLTVV.

To note about this clone: The junction does not match germline at one end; this may be a read error. This rearrangement joins TRBV11-2 to TRBJ2-1; D possibly matches TRBD1 or TRBD2 (6 bases each). The CDR3 is 14 amino acids. CDR1 and CDR2 (germline): SGHAT, FQNNGV. CDR3 protein: CASTLWKGGDEQFF. The CDR3 DNA is TGTGCCAGCACCTTATGGAAGGGGGGAGATGAGCAGTTCTTC.

This clone came up once. This rearrangement joins TRBV28 to TRBJ1-5; D unresolved. Deletions cut 7 bases from V and 7 bases from J, with 23 bases between. Germline CDR1 MDHEN, CDR2 SYDVKM. This CDR3 contains 16 residues. DNA of the CDR3: TGTGCCAGCATAAGGACCGTCATGTCCGGGCAACAGCCCCAGCATTTT. It specifies CASIRTVMSGQQPQHF.

The chain uses TRBV19 and TRBJ2-1; possible D gene TRBD2, 7 bases. Trimming pared 7 bases from V and 3 bases from J, leaving 22 bases between. CDR3 length: 17 amino acids. Germline CDR1 and CDR2: LNHDA and SQIVND (reference sequence). For the CDR3, the DNA is TGTGCCAGTATAGGGGGGGTCGGGCCAGGGATCTACAATGAGCAGTTCTTC. This encodes CASIGGVGPGIYNEQFF.

The chain couples TRBV4-2 to TRBJ2-5; the match to TRBD2 covers 11 bases. The CDR3 totals 19 residues. The germline V gene has CDR1 LGHNA and CDR2 YNFKEQ. Germline trimming cut 0 bases from V and 5 bases from J; bases unmatched to any gene: 14. CDR3 DNA sequence: TGTGCCAGCAGCCAAGATATACGAACTAGCGGGGGCCGGGCGGAGACCCAGTACTTC. It is translated as CASSQDIRTSGGRAETQYF.

In nucleotides, the CDR3 is TGTGCTAGTGGTTTGGAACCCGGGACTGAAGCTTTCTTT. Its protein product is CASGLEPGTEAFF. The rearrangement uses TRBV12-5 and TRBJ1-1; no clear D gene. Germline assignment: CDR1 LGHNT and CDR2 FRNRAP. With 1 base removed from V and 5 bases from J, the gap between germline ends came to 8 bases. This CDR3 has 13 amino acids.

The CDR3 sequence is CASSSPTSYEQYF. As DNA, the CDR3 is TGTGCCAGCAGCTCCCCGACCTCCTACGAGCAGTACTTC. The V gene is TRBV7-9, the J gene TRBJ2-7, with unresolved D. Germline V gene lookup returns CDR1 SEHNR and CDR2 FQNEAQ (reference sequence). Trimming removed 4 bases from V and 0 bases from J, with 7 bases in between. The CDR3 spans 13 residues.

The V call is TRBV5-4, the J call TRBJ1-6, with TRBD1 as a possible D gene (6 bases). The CDR3 contains 14 residues. Germline CDR1 reads SGHNT; CDR2 reads YYREEE (reference sequence). The V end lost 4 bases, the J end lost 3 bases, and 8 bases lay between the germline ends. The CDR3 sequence: CASSQDSYNSPLHF. DNA for the CDR3: TGTGCCAGCAGCCAGGACAGCTATAATTCACCCCTCCACTTT. The full variable domain, completed using reference TRBV5-4 and TRBJ1-6, is ETGVTQSPTHLIKTRGQQVTLRCSSQSGHNTVSWYQQALGQGPQFIFQYYREEENGRGNFPPRFSGLQFPNYSSELNVNALELDDSALYLCASSQDSYNSPLHFGNGTRLTVT.

The chain joins TRBV20-1 to TRBJ1-4; D unclear. The CDR3 runs 12 residues. Germline V gene data show CDR1 as DFQATT and CDR2 as SNEGSKA (reference sequence). V lost 3 bases to trimming and J lost 11 bases, with 13 bases between them. For the CDR3, the DNA is TGCAGTGCTAGTGATGCCCCGGAGAAACTGTTTTTT. This translates into CSASDAPEKLFF.

This rearrangement joins TRBV18 to TRBJ1-1; possibly TRBD1 for D (6 bases). V was pared by 3 bases and J by 4 bases, with 12 bases between. The CDR3 is 14 residues long. The germline gives CDR1 KGHSH, CDR2 LQKENI. CDR3: CASSPNRAGTEAFF. In nucleotides, the CDR3 is TGTGCCAGCTCACCGAACAGGGCTGGCACTGAAGCTTTCTTT.

The chain has TRBV25-1 and TRBJ1-6; no definite D call. This CDR3 has 14 residues. Germline V gives CDR1 MGHDK, CDR2 SYGVNS. V was pared by 1 base and J by 10 bases, with 11 bases between. The CDR3 spells CASSEFQYSSPLHF. As DNA, the CDR3 is TGTGCCAGCAGTGAATTCCAGTATAGCTCACCCCTCCACTTT.

On this clone itself: Compared with germline, one end of the junction differs, possibly owing to a read error. Other nucleotide sequences from this sample produce the same CDR3. The genes are TRBV3-1 (or the pseudogene TRBV3-2) and TRBJ1-1; no firm D call. The CDR3 is 15 residues long. Germline lookup yields CDR1 LGHDT and CDR2 YNNKEL (reference sequence). The CDR3 coding sequence is TGTGCCAGCAGCCAGGGTCTCGGCGTCGCTATTGAAGCCTTCTTT. This translates into CASSQGLGVAIEAFF.

A single count supports this clone. The chain recombines TRBV5-1 with TRBJ1-2; possibly TRBD1 for D (6 bases). The germline CDR1 and CDR2 sequences are SGHRS and YFSETQ. This CDR3 has 13 residues. Trimming stripped 4 bases from V and 2 bases from J, with 9 bases between. The DNA for the CDR3 is TGCGCCAGCAGCGCGACAGGAAACTATGGCTACACCTTC. Its protein product is CASSATGNYGYTF.

The chain links TRBV21-1 to TRBJ1-6; the DNA was not used to check the table's D call, TRBD1. TRBV21-1 is classified as a pseudogene. This CDR3 is built from 15 residues. The CDR3 nucleotides read TGTGCCAGCCAGGAAGGGGGCAGGGTAAATTCACCCCTCCACTTT. Residues: CASQEGGRVNSPLHF.

This CDR3 reads CASSQEGAGDHTDTQYF. CDR3 nucleotides: TGTGCCAGCAGCCAGGAGGGGGCGGGGGATCACACAGATACGCAGTATTTT. The J gene is TRBJ2-3, the V gene TRBV5-8; either TRBD1 or TRBD2 may supply D (7 bases each). The CDR3 has 17 residues. Germline V gene data show CDR1 as SGHTS and CDR2 as YDEGEE. Trimming left V 4 bases short and J 2 bases short, with 20 bases between.

V gene TRBV19 combines with J gene TRBJ2-1, with TRBD2 as a possible D gene (5 bases). The germline V and J ends were trimmed by 10 bases and 0 bases, with 16 bases remaining between them. The V gene's germline CDR1 is LNHDA and CDR2 SQIVND (reference sequence). The CDR3 is 15 residues long. The CDR3 nucleotides read TGTGCCACTTCCGGACCGGGGATCTCCTACAATGAGCAGTTCTTC. It specifies CATSGPGISYNEQFF.

The chain has TRBV30 and TRBJ1-6; perhaps TRBD1 as D (5 bases). Per the germline V gene, CDR1 is GTSNPN and CDR2 is SVGIG (reference sequence). Trimming pared 6 bases from V and 9 bases from J, leaving 15 bases between. The length of the CDR3 is 13 residues. In DNA form, the CDR3 reads TGTGCCTGCCTACTCAGGGATAGTTCACCCCTCCACTTT. Translation: CACLLRDSSPLHF.

The chain links TRBV7-9 to TRBJ2-5; 13 bases fit TRBD2. The CDR3 length is 16 residues. CDR1 is SEHNR, CDR2 FQNEAQ, per germline (reference sequence). J lost 2 bases, V lost 5 bases, and 5 bases had no gene match. CDR3 DNA sequence: TGTGCCAGCAGCCCCGGACTAGCGGGGGATCAAGAGACCCAGTACTTC. Its protein is CASSPGLAGDQETQYF.

The J gene is TRBJ2-2, the V gene TRBV11-3; 7 nucleotides align to TRBD1. The germline V gene has CDR1 SGHNT and CDR2 YENEEA. Trimming took 5 bases from V and 4 from J; bases not matched to a gene: 10. The CDR3 length is 16 residues. This CDR3 is CASSLERGRVTGELFF. The CDR3 DNA follows: TGTGCCAGCAGCCTCGAGAGGGGGCGGGTCACCGGGGAGCTGTTTTTT.

The chain couples TRBV6-1 to TRBJ2-5; 11 nucleotides match TRBD2. The CDR3 length is 16 residues. The germline CDR1 and CDR2 sequences are MNHNS and SASEGT. Trimming removed 2 bases from V and 4 bases from J; junction bases left unmatched: 6. The CDR3 protein is CASSELAGGTGETQYF. CDR3 coding DNA: TGTGCCAGCAGTGAACTAGCGGGGGGAACGGGAGAGACCCAGTACTTC.

This clone has more than one count but fewer than ten. The rearrangement uses TRBV7-6 and TRBJ2-1, with 16 positions matching TRBD2. This CDR3 region has 17 residues. Germline V CDR1 and CDR2: SGHVS, FNYEAQ. The V gene end was trimmed by 5 bases and the J gene end by 8 bases; junction bases not matched to a gene: 9. The CDR3 bases are TGTGCCAGCAGCCCGACCCCGGGACTAGCGGGAGGGTATGAGCAGTTCTTC. Translation: CASSPTPGLAGGYEQFF.

The chain has TRBV9 and TRBJ1-3; 7 bases match TRBD1. Trimming at V came to 4 bases and at J to 5 bases, leaving 9 bases not matched to a gene. Germline CDR1 SGDLS, CDR2 YYNGEE. This CDR3 is built from 15 residues. CDR3 nucleotides: TGTGCCAGCAGCAGGACAGGAGAACTGAGAAACACCATATATTTT. Its protein product is CASSRTGELRNTIYF. Using reference TRBV9 and TRBJ1-3 for the parts outside the CDR3, the full variable domain is DSGVTQTPKHLITATGQRVTLRCSPRSGDLSVYWYQQSLDQGLQFLIQYYNGEERAKGNILERFSAQQFPDLHSELNLSSLELGDSALYFCASSRTGELRNTIYFGEGSWLTVV.

This rearrangement joins TRBV13 to TRBJ1-2; D is possibly TRBD1 (5 bases). The germline V gene has CDR1 PRHDT and CDR2 FYEKMQ (reference sequence). Trimming took off 3 bases at V and 5 bases at J, with 10 bases between the two ends. There are 13 residues in the CDR3. DNA for the CDR3: TGTGCCAGCAGCTTGGGACGGACTTATGGCTACACCTTC. This encodes CASSLGRTYGYTF.

On this clone: Additional DNA sequences in this sample encode the identical CDR3. The chain has TRBV5-6 and TRBJ2-1, with 12 bases matching TRBD1. V lost 2 bases to trimming and J lost 6 bases; unmatched junction nucleotides: 6. Germline CDR1 reads SGHDT; CDR2 reads YYEEEE. The CDR3 totals 16 residues. This CDR3 is CASSLPGQGALNEQFF. Here the CDR3 DNA reads TGTGCCAGCAGCTTACCGGGACAGGGGGCCCTCAATGAGCAGTTCTTC.